This entry describes one T cell receptor beta chain. TCRdb keeps only in-frame clones here, not all; method: immunoSEQ multiplex PCR. Among 400,000 to 500,000 clones listed, around nine tenths were seen once. The sample belongs to a study of blood T cell repertoires in COVID-19. This clonotype originated in a woman aged 18-29 years who had been exposed to COVID-19. Material: PBMCs or T cells enriched from blood (not recorded which).

The DNA for the CDR3 is TGTGCCAGCAGCTTAGCGGGCGTAAAAGGCTATGGCTACACCTTC. This sequence encodes CASSLAGVKGYGYTF. The genes are TRBV7-2 and TRBJ1-2; D is undetermined. The CDR3 length is 15 residues. CDR1 and CDR2 from the germline V gene are SGHTA and FQGNSA. V lost 0 bases and J 4 bases, leaving 12 bases between the germline ends. Full variable domain (rest looked up from reference TRBV7-2 and TRBJ1-2): GAGVSQSPSNKVTEKGKDVELRCDPISGHTALYWYRQSLGQGLEFLIYFQGNSAPDKSGLPSDRFSAERTGGSVSTLTIQRTQQEDSAVYLCASSLAGVKGYGYTFGSGTRLTVV.